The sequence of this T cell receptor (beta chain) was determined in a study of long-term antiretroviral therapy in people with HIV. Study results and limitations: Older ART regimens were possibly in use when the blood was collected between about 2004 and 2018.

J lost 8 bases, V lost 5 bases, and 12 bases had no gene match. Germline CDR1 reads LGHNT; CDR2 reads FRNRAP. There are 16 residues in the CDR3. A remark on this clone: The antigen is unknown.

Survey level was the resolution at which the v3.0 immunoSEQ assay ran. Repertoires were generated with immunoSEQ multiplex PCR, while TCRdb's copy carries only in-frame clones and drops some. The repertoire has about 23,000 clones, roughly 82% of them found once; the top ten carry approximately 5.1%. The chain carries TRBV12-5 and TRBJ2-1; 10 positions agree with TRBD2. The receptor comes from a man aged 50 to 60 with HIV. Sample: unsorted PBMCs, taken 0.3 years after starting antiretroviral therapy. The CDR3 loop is CASGTRTSGRGDEQFF. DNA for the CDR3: TGTGCTAGTGGTACAAGGACTAGCGGACGGGGGGATGAGCAGTTCTTC.